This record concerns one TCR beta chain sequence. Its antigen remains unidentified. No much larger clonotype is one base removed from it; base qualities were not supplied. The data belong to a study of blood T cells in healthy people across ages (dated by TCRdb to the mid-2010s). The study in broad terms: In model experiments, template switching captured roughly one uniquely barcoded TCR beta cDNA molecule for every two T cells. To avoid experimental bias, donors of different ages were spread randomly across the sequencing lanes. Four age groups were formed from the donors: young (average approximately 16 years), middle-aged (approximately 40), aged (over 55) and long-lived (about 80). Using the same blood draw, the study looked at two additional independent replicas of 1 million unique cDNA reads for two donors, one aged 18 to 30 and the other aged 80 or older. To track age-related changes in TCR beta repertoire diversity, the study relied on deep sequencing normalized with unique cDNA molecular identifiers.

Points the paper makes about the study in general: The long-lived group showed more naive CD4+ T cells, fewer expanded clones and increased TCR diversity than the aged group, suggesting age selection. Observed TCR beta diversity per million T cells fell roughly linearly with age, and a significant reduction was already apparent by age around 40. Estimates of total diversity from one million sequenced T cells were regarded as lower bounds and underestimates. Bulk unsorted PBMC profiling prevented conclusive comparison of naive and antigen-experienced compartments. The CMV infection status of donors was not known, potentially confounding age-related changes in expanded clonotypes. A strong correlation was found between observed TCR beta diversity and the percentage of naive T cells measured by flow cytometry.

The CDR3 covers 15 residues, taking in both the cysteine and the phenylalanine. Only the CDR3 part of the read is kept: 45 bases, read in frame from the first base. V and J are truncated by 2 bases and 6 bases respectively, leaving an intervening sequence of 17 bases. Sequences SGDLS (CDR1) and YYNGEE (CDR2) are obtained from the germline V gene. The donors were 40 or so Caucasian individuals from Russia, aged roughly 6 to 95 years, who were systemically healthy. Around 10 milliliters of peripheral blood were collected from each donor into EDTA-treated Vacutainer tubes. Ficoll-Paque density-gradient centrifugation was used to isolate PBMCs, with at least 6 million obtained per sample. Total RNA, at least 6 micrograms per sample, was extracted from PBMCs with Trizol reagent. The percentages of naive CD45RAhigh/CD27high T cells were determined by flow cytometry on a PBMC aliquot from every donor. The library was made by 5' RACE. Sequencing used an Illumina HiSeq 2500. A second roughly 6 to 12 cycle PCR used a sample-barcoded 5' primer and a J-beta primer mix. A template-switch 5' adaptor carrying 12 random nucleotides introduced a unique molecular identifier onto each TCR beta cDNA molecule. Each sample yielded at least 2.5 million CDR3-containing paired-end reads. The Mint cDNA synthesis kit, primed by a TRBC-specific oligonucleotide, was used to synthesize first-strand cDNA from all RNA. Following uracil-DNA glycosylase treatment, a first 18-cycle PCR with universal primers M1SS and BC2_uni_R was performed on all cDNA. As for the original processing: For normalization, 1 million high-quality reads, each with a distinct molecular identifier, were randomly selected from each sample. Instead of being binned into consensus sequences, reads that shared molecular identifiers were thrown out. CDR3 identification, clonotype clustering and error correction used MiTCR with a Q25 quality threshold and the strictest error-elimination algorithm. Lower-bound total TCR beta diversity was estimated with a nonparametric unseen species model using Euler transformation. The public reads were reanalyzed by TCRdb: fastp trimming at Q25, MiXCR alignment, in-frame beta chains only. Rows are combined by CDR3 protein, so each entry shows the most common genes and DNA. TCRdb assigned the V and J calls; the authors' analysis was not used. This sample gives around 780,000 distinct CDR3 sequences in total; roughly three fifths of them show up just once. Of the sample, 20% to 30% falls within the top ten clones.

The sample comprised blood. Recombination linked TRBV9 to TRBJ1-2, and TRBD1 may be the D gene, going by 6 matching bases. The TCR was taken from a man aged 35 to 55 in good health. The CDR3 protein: CASSVDVRGANGYTF. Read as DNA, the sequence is TGTGCCAGCAGCGTTGACGTCAGGGGCGCGAATGGCTACACCTTC. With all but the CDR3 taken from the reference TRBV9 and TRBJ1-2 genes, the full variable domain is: DSGVTQTPKHLITATGQRVTLRCSPRSGDLSVYWYQQSLDQGLQFLIQYYNGEERAKGNILERFSAQQFPDLHSELNLSSLELGDSALYFCASSVDVRGANGYTFGSGTRLTVV.